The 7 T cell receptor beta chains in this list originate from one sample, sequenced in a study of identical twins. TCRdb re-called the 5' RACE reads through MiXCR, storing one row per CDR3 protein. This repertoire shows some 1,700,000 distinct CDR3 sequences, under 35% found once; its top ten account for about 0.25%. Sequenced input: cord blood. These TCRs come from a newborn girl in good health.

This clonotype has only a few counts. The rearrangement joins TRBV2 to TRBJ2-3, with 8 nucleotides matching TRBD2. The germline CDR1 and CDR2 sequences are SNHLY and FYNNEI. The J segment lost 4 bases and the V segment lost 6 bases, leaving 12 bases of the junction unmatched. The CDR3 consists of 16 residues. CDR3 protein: CASRLEGGLVADTQYF. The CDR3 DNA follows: TGTGCCAGCAGATTAGAGGGGGGACTAGTGGCAGATACGCAGTATTTT.

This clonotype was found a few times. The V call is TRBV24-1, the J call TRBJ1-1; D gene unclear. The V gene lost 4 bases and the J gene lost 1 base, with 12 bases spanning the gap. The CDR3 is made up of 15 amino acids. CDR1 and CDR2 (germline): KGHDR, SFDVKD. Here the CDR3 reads CATSDPGRGNTEAFF. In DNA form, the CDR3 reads TGTGCCACCAGTGACCCCGGCCGGGGGAACACTGAAGCTTTCTTT.

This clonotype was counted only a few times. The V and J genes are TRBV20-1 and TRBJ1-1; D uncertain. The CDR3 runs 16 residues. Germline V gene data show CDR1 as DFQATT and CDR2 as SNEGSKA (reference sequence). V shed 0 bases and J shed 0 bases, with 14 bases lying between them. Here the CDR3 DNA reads TGCAGTGCTAGAGATCCAAATTCTCCTATGAACACTGAAGCTTTCTTT. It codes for CSARDPNSPMNTEAFF.

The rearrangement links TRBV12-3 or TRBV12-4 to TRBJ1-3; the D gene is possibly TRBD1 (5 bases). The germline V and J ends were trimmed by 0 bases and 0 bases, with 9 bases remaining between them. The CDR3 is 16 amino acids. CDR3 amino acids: CASSLAGALSGNTIYF. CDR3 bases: TGTGCCAGCAGTTTAGCAGGGGCCCTCTCTGGAAACACCATATATTTT.

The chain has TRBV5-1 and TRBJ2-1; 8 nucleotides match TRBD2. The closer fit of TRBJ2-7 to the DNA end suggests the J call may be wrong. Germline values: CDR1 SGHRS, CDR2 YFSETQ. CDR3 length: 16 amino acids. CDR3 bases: TGCGCCAGCAGCTTGGGAGCTAGCGGGTCCTACAATGAGCAGTACTTC. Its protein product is CASSLGASGSYNEQYF.

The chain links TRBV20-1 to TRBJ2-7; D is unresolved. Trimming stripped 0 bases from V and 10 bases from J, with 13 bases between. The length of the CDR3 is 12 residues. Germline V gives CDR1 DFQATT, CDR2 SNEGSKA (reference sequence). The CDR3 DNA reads TGCAGTGCTAGAGATCCACCGGGTCCCCAGTACTTC. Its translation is CSARDPPGPQYF.

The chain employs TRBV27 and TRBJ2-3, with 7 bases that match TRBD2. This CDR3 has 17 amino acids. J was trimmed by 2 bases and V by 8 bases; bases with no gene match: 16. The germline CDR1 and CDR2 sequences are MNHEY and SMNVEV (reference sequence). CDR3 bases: TGTGCCAGCGGAAGCCTGAAACTAGCGATACACACAGATACGCAGTATTTT. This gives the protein CASGSLKLAIHTDTQYF.